This T cell receptor beta chain was identified in a study of blood T cell repertoires in COVID-19. The CDR3 length is 16 residues. Germline V gene sequence: CDR1 MDHEN, CDR2 SYDVKM. V shed 4 bases and J 4 bases; nucleotides not matched to a gene: 3. Some clones are missing from TCRdb's copy, which holds only in-frame ones; the method was immunoSEQ multiplex PCR. The sample includes about 100,000 clones, 88% of them seen just once. The sequencing sample was made of peripheral blood. This chain connects TRBV28 to TRBJ2-1; TRBD2 matches 14 bases. The receptor was isolated from a human donor in a cohort sampled during active COVID-19. The CDR3, as DNA: TGTGCCAGCAGTTCTCGGACTAGCGGGGGGTACAATGAGCAGTTCTTC. Protein sequence: CASSSRTSGGYNEQFF.